Listed below are T cell receptor beta chains from one sample, sequenced in a study of control samples from healthy donors and cancer patients. Generated by immunoSEQ multiplex PCR, the TCRdb table keeps only in-frame clones and is missing some. There are over 200,000 clones in the sample; about 80% occur only once, and about an eighth lies in the top ten. The sample comprised PBMCs. The receptors here all came from a woman aged 60 to 75 with lung cancer. CDR3s leave out the opening cysteine and the closing phenylalanine or tryptophan.

J,V,CDR3
TRBJ1-4,TRBV11-2,ASSFLGQGREKLF
TRBJ2-7,TRBV28,ASSSGTGGPYEQY
TRBJ1-2,TRBV5-4,ASSFGREVDGYT
TRBJ1-1,TRBV19,ASRAPGQGTEAF
TRBJ1-3,TRBV5-8,ASSQEGSFGASSGNTIY
TRBJ1-2,TRBV3-1/TRBV3-2,ASSPGTPRGCT
TRBJ1-4,TRBV7-7,ASSLAATTELF
TRBJ2-7,TRBV6-5,ASSYSGAGAYEQY
TRBJ1-1,TRBV4-1,ASSQRALVTEAF
TRBJ2-5,TRBV2,ASSQGAQY
TRBJ2-5,TRBV6-1,ASSETGGQETQY
TRBJ2-4,TRBV20-1,SASSGAKNIQY
TRBJ2-7,TRBV5-1,ASSLGSGAAYEQY
TRBJ1-6,TRBV5-6,ASSLGAGGNSPLH
TRBJ1-4,TRBV7-9,ASSPRTGIEKLF
TRBJ1-3,TRBV6-5,ASVGGNTIY
TRBJ2-3,TRBV5-1,ASTRGLRTDTQY
TRBJ2-7,TRBV25-1,ASSDIVGRPGYEQY
TRBJ2-1,TRBV7-8,ASSFPGLHSYNEQF
TRBJ1-2,TRBV7-6,ASSSGSQPYGYT
TRBJ1-2,TRBV6-5,ASRGAGGGGYT
TRBJ2-3,TRBV21-1,ASSPGRGVSTDTQY